This is a list of T cell receptor beta chains from one sample in a study of cytomegalovirus exposure and HLA in healthy donors. Some clones are missing from TCRdb's copy, which holds only in-frame ones; the method was immunoSEQ multiplex PCR. This sample has tens of thousands of clones; more than 75% occur once, and the top ten carry roughly 1.9%. Sequencing used PBMCs. The receptor set was obtained from a man aged 30-40 years in good health and CMV-seronegative. The CDR3 runs from the conserved cysteine through the conserved F or W. The order of the fields is D gene, J gene, clone size, V gene, CDR3 protein, CDR3 DNA. The D gene is left open where the match is weak. Size is omitted from some rows. Given values are once, few, many or a class for expanded clones.

>TRBD1|TRBJ1-5|NA|TRBV5-8
CASSLKGAGNQPQHF
TGTGCCAGCAGCTTGAAGGGGGCGGGCAATCAGCCCCAGCATTTT
>NA|TRBJ1-5|NA|TRBV7-8
CASSRLQGQPQHF
TGTGCCAGCAGCAGATTACAGGGCCAGCCCCAGCATTTT
>NA|TRBJ1-4|NA|TRBV18
CASSPEPDKGWTNEKLFF
TGTGCCAGCTCACCAGAGCCCGACAAGGGGTGGACTAATGAAAAACTGTTTTTT
>TRBD1|TRBJ1-4|NA|TRBV2
CASSDPQGQGGEKLFF
TGTGCCAGCAGTGACCCCCAGGGACAGGGAGGTGAAAAACTGTTTTTT
>TRBD1|TRBJ2-3|NA|TRBV7-9
CASSPGTGPSTDTQYF
TGTGCCAGCAGCCCCGGGACAGGACCGAGCACAGATACGCAGTATTTT
>TRBD2|TRBJ2-1|NA|TRBV7-3
CASSPAGGTYNEQFF
TGTGCCAGCAGCCCAGCGGGAGGGACCTACAATGAGCAGTTCTTC
>TRBD1|TRBJ2-7|NA|TRBV28
CATHLGTGVAYEQYF
TGTGCCACCCACCTCGGGACAGGGGTCGCCTACGAGCAGTACTTC
>TRBD2|TRBJ2-1|NA|TRBV6-5
CASRGTSGRNEQFF
TGTGCCAGCAGAGGGACTAGCGGGAGAAATGAGCAGTTCTTC
>TRBD2|TRBJ2-4|NA|TRBV4-2
CASSPIAGDLRVAKNIQYF
TGTGCCAGCAGCCCTATAGCGGGGGACCTTCGGGTTGCCAAAAACATTCAGTACTTC
>NA|TRBJ2-3|NA|TRBV18
CASSKGQGGTDTQYF
TGTGCCAGCTCAAAAGGGCAGGGTGGCACAGATACGCAGTATTTT
>TRBD2|TRBJ2-5|NA|TRBV6-6
CASSSGLAGIQETQYF
TGTGCCAGCAGTTCCGGACTAGCGGGGATCCAAGAGACCCAGTACTTC
>TRBD2|TRBJ2-3|NA|TRBV7-2
CASSRQSGGATDTQYF
TGTGCCAGCAGCCGACAAAGCGGGGGGGCCACAGATACGCAGTATTTT
>TRBD1|TRBJ1-3|NA|TRBV27
CASSPNLDRNTIYF
TGTGCCAGCAGTCCCAACTTGGACAGGAACACCATATATTTT
>TRBD2|TRBJ2-3|NA|TRBV19
CASSASLAGANTQYF
TGTGCCAGTAGTGCATCCCTAGCGGGAGCAAATACGCAGTATTTT
>NA|TRBJ1-1|NA|TRBV11-1
CASSIEMNTEAFF
TGTGCCAGCAGTATCGAGATGAACACTGAAGCTTTCTTT
>NA|TRBJ2-7|NA|TRBV7-9
CASSYPGSLAYEQYF
TGTGCCAGCAGCTACCCGGGTAGTTTAGCCTACGAGCAGTACTTC
>NA|TRBJ1-1|once|TRBV28
CASSLINGQLRVHWGMNTEAFF
TGTGCCAGCAGTTTGATCAACGGACAGTTAAGGGTTCACTGGGGGATGAACACTGAAGCTTTCTTT
>NA|TRBJ2-7|NA|TRBV5-1
CASSFGDQTPTEQYF
TGCGCCAGCAGCTTCGGAGACCAAACACCTACGGAGCAGTACTTC
>NA|TRBJ2-7|NA|TRBV18
CASSTSRRPYEQYF
TGTGCCAGCTCTACTAGCAGACGACCCTACGAGCAGTACTTC
>TRBD1|TRBJ1-2|NA|TRBV27
CASSPQGAGYGYTF
TGTGCCAGCAGTCCTCAGGGGGCCGGCTATGGCTACACCTTC
>TRBD1|TRBJ2-7|NA|TRBV7-9
CASSSTKPGQEREQYF
TGTGCCAGCAGCTCAACGAAACCGGGACAGGAACGAGAGCAGTACTTC
>TRBD2|TRBJ2-1|NA|TRBV6-5
CASSYYSGSSYNEQFF
TGTGCCAGCAGTTACTATAGCGGGAGCTCTTACAATGAGCAGTTCTTC
>NA|TRBJ1-1|few|TRBV10-3
CAIRVRGLLDEAFF
TGTGCCATCAGGGTAAGGGGTCTTTTAGATGAAGCTTTCTTT
>NA|TRBJ2-7|NA|TRBV5-8
CASSLTGGNEQYF
TGTGCCAGCAGCTTGACGGGTGGAAACGAGCAGTACTTC